The 18 T cell receptor beta chains in this list originate from one sample, sequenced in a study of shared clonotypes between healthy human individuals. Generated by immunoSEQ multiplex PCR, the TCRdb table keeps only in-frame clones and is missing some. Among about 2.4 million clones listed, more than 85% were seen once. The material sequenced was naive CD4+ T cells from PBMCs. Specified subset: CD45RA+ positively selected. The source is a man younger than 35 in good health. Some clones in this sample may be carry-over from other donors' samples.

This clone was seen a single time. This chain links TRBV7-9 with TRBJ2-7; D is possibly TRBD2 (5 bases). Per germline, CDR1 SEHNR and CDR2 FQNEAQ (reference sequence). V was shortened by 7 bases and J by 4 bases, with 14 bases between the two germline ends. The CDR3 contains 13 residues. CDR3 nucleotide sequence: TGTGCCAGCACCTCCTCCAGGAGGTACGAGCAGTACTTC. Encoded protein: CASTSSRRYEQYF.

In its sample, this clone was seen once. The chain has TRBV19 and TRBJ1-2, with 9 bases aligning to TRBD1. This CDR3 comprises 17 residues. V lost 5 bases, J lost 4 bases, and 14 bases stayed unmatched. The V gene's germline CDR1 is LNHDA and CDR2 SQIVND (reference sequence). The CDR3 DNA sequence: TGTGCCAGTAGTTTCGGGAGAGACAGGGGGGGAGTCTATGGCTACACCTTC. Translating gives CASSFGRDRGGVYGYTF.

Notes on this clone: This specimen includes other DNA sequences encoding the same CDR3. This rearrangement joins TRBV9 to TRBJ1-3; unclear D gene. The CDR3 loop spans 12 amino acids. The V gene's germline CDR1 is SGDLS and CDR2 YYNGEE. Trimming cost V 0 bases and J 7 bases, with 5 bases left between them. The CDR3 sequence: CASSVAGNTIYF. The CDR3 DNA follows: TGTGCCAGCAGCGTAGCGGGGAACACCATATATTTT. The entire variable domain, with the rest obtained from reference TRBV9 and TRBJ1-3, is as follows: DSGVTQTPKHLITATGQRVTLRCSPRSGDLSVYWYQQSLDQGLQFLIQYYNGEERAKGNILERFSAQQFPDLHSELNLSSLELGDSALYFCASSVAGNTIYFGEGSWLTVV.

This chain joins TRBV28 and TRBJ2-7; D remains ambiguous. This CDR3 region has 15 residues. Germline V gene data show CDR1 as MDHEN and CDR2 as SYDVKM. With 2 bases removed from V and 9 bases from J, the gap between germline ends came to 20 bases. The DNA for the CDR3 is TGTGCCAGCAGTTTACGGCGTCTGATTTTGTATGGGCAGTACTTC. It encodes CASSLRRLILYGQYF. The whole variable domain, filled in from reference TRBV28 and TRBJ2-7, reads DVKVTQSSRYLVKRTGEKVFLECVQDMDHENMFWYRQDPGLGLRLIYFSYDVKMKEKGDIPEGYSVSREKKERFSLILESASTNQTSMYLCASSLRRLILYGQYFGPGTRLTVT.

The CDR3 region has the DNA TGCGCCAGCAGCTTGGATGCAGGGCCCTTTTCTGGAAACACCATATATTTT. Its translation: CASSLDAGPFSGNTIYF. The rearrangement uses TRBV5-1 and TRBJ1-3, with a possible D match to TRBD1 (5 bases). The CDR3 has 17 residues. Deletions cut 0 bases from V and 1 base from J, with 14 bases between. The germline CDR1 and CDR2 sequences are SGHRS and YFSETQ.

Concerning this clone itself: This same CDR3 is encoded by further DNA sequences in the sample. This chain connects TRBV6-4 to TRBJ2-3; 12 nucleotides agree with TRBD2. The CDR3 loop spans 15 amino acids. V lost 5 bases, J lost 2 bases, and 2 bases stayed unmatched. Per germline, CDR1 MRHNA and CDR2 SNTAGT. The DNA for the CDR3 is TGTGCCAGCAGTCTAGCGGGAGGGTCCACAGATACGCAGTATTTT. Its translation is CASSLAGGSTDTQYF.

This clone came up once. The chain uses TRBV6-1 and TRBJ1-1, with D unresolved. CDR3 length: 13 amino acids. V lost 7 bases, J lost 4 bases, and 13 bases lay in between. The V gene's germline CDR1 is MNHNS and CDR2 SASEGT. CDR3 nucleotides: TGTGCCAGCATCCTGAGCCCGTCCACTGAAGCTTTCTTT. Amino acid sequence: CASILSPSTEAFF.

A word on this clone: Other DNA variants within this sample encode the same CDR3. This chain links TRBV7-2 with TRBJ1-2; the D is unclear. Trimming pared 1 base from V and 2 bases from J, leaving 8 bases between. Germline V CDR1 and CDR2: SGHTA, FQGNSA. The CDR3 has 14 amino acids. The CDR3 protein is CASSLVPANYGYTF. CDR3 DNA sequence: TGTGCCAGCAGCTTAGTCCCGGCCAACTATGGCTACACCTTC. The full variable domain, with the rest looked up from reference TRBV7-2 and TRBJ1-2, is GAGVSQSPSNKVTEKGKDVELRCDPISGHTALYWYRQSLGQGLEFLIYFQGNSAPDKSGLPSDRFSAERTGGSVSTLTIQRTQQEDSAVYLCASSLVPANYGYTFGSGTRLTVV.

This rearrangement joins TRBV4-1 to TRBJ2-7; no firm D call. CDR3 length: 20 residues. With 3 bases removed from V and 2 bases from J, the gap between germline ends came to 29 bases. Per germline, CDR1 MGHRA and CDR2 YSYEKL. Here the CDR3 DNA reads TGCGCCAGCAGCCACCTGGCTTCGGTTTCCAGGCTTTCCTTTACCTACGAGCAGTACTTC. Encoded protein: CASSHLASVSRLSFTYEQYF.

This clone was seen a single time. Sequence at one end of the junction differs from germline and may be a read error. The V and J genes are TRBV7-2 and TRBJ2-5; no definite D call. The CDR3 sequence is 14 residues long. Germline CDR1 SGHTA, CDR2 FQGNSA. Here the CDR3 reads CASTLRTPQETQYF. The CDR3 bases are TGTGCCAGCACCTTAAGGACGCCCCAAGAGACCCAGTACTTC.

The V and J genes are TRBV5-4 and TRBJ2-3; 10 bases are shared with TRBD2. J was trimmed by 0 bases and V by 0 bases; bases with no gene match: 7. The CDR3 totals 18 residues. The germline V gene encodes CDR1 SGHNT and CDR2 YYREEE (reference sequence). In nucleotides, the CDR3 is TGTGCCAGCAGCTTGGGAAGTTGGGGACTAGCGAGCACAGATACGCAGTATTTT. This encodes CASSLGSWGLASTDTQYF.

This rearrangement joins TRBV28 to TRBJ2-5; 10 bases match TRBD1. The trim removed 5 bases at V and 4 bases at J, leaving 10 bases unmatched. The CDR3 runs to 16 residues. The germline gives CDR1 MDHEN, CDR2 SYDVKM. The CDR3 reads CASSAGTGVSLETQYF. As DNA, the CDR3 is TGTGCCAGCAGTGCTGGGACAGGGGTTTCTTTAGAGACCCAGTACTTC.

V and J are TRBV7-9 and TRBJ2-6, with no clear D. Trimming took 5 bases from V and 0 from J, leaving 11 bases between them. The CDR3 consists of 16 residues. Germline-derived CDR1 and CDR2 are SEHNR and FQNEAQ (reference sequence). CDR3 in DNA: TGTGCCAGCAGCCGCGTTGGTATCTCTGGGGCCAACGTCCTGACTTTC. Protein: CASSRVGISGANVLTF.

The rearrangement links TRBV11-2 to TRBJ2-3; D might be TRBD2 (6 bases). The CDR3 sequence is 15 residues long. Germline CDR1 and CDR2: SGHAT and FQNNGV. Deletions cut 5 bases from V and 0 bases from J, with 12 bases between. The CDR3 sequence is CASSISGPSTDTQYF. In DNA, the CDR3 is TGTGCCAGCAGCATTAGCGGTCCTAGCACAGATACGCAGTATTTT.

This chain uses TRBV29-1 with TRBJ2-3; 7 bases fit TRBD2. This CDR3 is built from 15 residues. Germline V CDR1 and CDR2: SQVTM, ANQGSEA. V dropped 6 bases and J dropped 3; count of bases not matched to a gene: 12. Here the CDR3 DNA reads TGCAGCGTCGGTGATGTACTAGCGATTACAGATACGCAGTATTTT. Its translation: CSVGDVLAITDTQYF.

J is TRBJ2-7 and V is TRBV5-1; either TRBD1 or TRBD2 may supply D (6 bases each). Germline lookup yields CDR1 SGHRS and CDR2 YFSETQ. Trimming left V 0 bases short and J 3 bases short, with 10 bases between. The CDR3 is made up of 14 amino acids. The CDR3 protein is CASSLVGGGYEQYF. The DNA of the CDR3 is TGCGCCAGCAGCTTGGTGGGGGGCGGCTACGAGCAGTACTTC.

V and J are TRBV19 and TRBJ2-3; 8 bases fit TRBD2. This CDR3 spans 15 amino acids. The J segment lost 3 bases and the V segment lost 7 bases, leaving 9 bases of the junction unmatched. Per the germline V gene, CDR1 is LNHDA and CDR2 is SQIVND (reference sequence). This CDR3 is CASKRVAGNTDTQYF. The CDR3 DNA reads as TGTGCCAGTAAAAGGGTAGCGGGAAATACAGATACGCAGTATTTT. The full variable domain, in which reference TRBV19 and TRBJ2-3 provide the parts outside the CDR3, is DGGITQSPKYLFRKEGQNVTLSCEQNLNHDAMYWYRQDPGQGLRLIYYSQIVNDFQKGDIAEGYSVSREKKESFPLTVTSAQKNPTAFYLCASKRVAGNTDTQYFGPGTRLTVL.

The CDR3 here is CASSVLLGTDTQYF. For the CDR3, the DNA is TGCGCCAGCAGCGTCCTCCTAGGCACAGATACGCAGTATTTT. The chain couples TRBV5-1 to TRBJ2-3; D uncertain. Trimming took off 4 bases at V and 1 base at J, with 10 bases between the two ends. CDR1 and CDR2 (germline): SGHRS, YFSETQ. This CDR3 contains 14 residues.